This is a list of T cell receptor beta chains from one sample in a study of blood T cells in healthy people across ages. TCRdb independently ran MiXCR on the 5' RACE reads; one entry per CDR3 protein. The profile shows over 700,000 distinct CDR3 sequences, around a quarter of them singletons. The same sample was also studied in work on T cells of mothers and their children.

Sequencing was done on a sample of blood. The receptors were gathered from a boy aged 5 to 17 in good health. Both conserved end residues are trimmed from each CDR3. Fields, in order: CDR3 protein, J gene, V gene, clone size. A clone size is listed for some rows: how often the clone was seen (once, few, many), or a class if it is expanded.

ASSYDRDEKLF TRBJ1-4 TRBV6-5 few
ASSQDFFEKLF TRBJ1-4 TRBV14 -
ASSLGLAGELTGELF TRBJ2-2 TRBV11-2 few
ASSLAPGSTGELF TRBJ2-2 TRBV7-9 few
ASSPGSMYTQY TRBJ2-3 TRBV27 few
SVERAGGNSYEQY TRBJ2-7 TRBV29-1 -
ASSLGQAFNEQY - TRBV7-9 -
ASSHGEANTGELF TRBJ2-2 TRBV3-1 few
ASSPLGDYEQY TRBJ2-7 TRBV5-1 -
ASSLQGPPYEQY - TRBV5-1 -
ASSRPTGDEQY TRBJ2-7 TRBV5-6 -
ATSRIRQYSNQPQH TRBJ1-5 TRBV15 few
SAEGAGIGYEQY TRBJ2-7 TRBV20-1 many
ASSRDRVSGANVLT TRBJ2-6 TRBV5-1 few
ASSPQGGNYNEQF - TRBV7-2 few
SATETGETQY TRBJ2-5 TRBV20-1 -
ASSLGGGGFGEQF TRBJ2-1 TRBV13 few
ASSLEPGTQY TRBJ2-5 TRBV7-2 few
ASSFGPWGSNEKLF TRBJ1-4 TRBV5-5 few
ATSRQTGSSYEQY TRBJ2-7 TRBV15 few
ASTGTSGSGETQY TRBJ2-5 TRBV28 few
ASSQDGGRNQPQH TRBJ1-5 TRBV4-3 -
ASSEGGLSDTQY TRBJ2-3 TRBV6-1 -
ASSLPSVNTEAF TRBJ1-1 TRBV11-3 -
SVEWEGAKNIQY TRBJ2-4 TRBV29-1 few
ASSPRDWGTEQY TRBJ2-7 TRBV3-1 few
ASSPLGTSASETQY TRBJ2-5 TRBV27 few
ASSLRGDREYNEQF TRBJ2-1 TRBV7-9 -
SARGDNTEAF TRBJ1-1 TRBV20-1 many
ASSFEDRGPYQETQY TRBJ2-5 TRBV6-2/TRBV6-3 -
ASSARDPGSYNSPLH TRBJ1-6 TRBV6-1 few
ASSNTGPRDRSYEQY TRBJ2-7 TRBV21-1 -
ASSHKVQETQY TRBJ2-5 TRBV12-3/TRBV12-4 -
ASSPGQGFYGYT TRBJ1-2 TRBV28 -
ATSTSTGARPSY TRBJ2-7 TRBV15 few
ASSQTSGDYSEQF TRBJ2-1 TRBV7-3 -
ASSPSSGHNEQF TRBJ2-1 TRBV18 -
ASSFQPGNEQF TRBJ2-1 TRBV7-3 -
SVVGGRVNIQY TRBJ2-4 TRBV29-1 -
ASSLLAYQETQY TRBJ2-5 TRBV28 -
ASKMWGDTGELF TRBJ2-2 TRBV27 -
SAPDGLKAF TRBJ1-1 TRBV20-1 -
ATREAGRTDTQY TRBJ2-3 TRBV12-3/TRBV12-4 many
ASSLKTGGSFEQY - TRBV7-8 -
ASSFSPGAFNQPQH TRBJ1-5 TRBV28 -
ASRRIQGTNEQY TRBJ2-7 TRBV5-1 few
ASSAQSWGPREQF TRBJ2-1 TRBV7-2 few
SASISGRGTDTQY TRBJ2-3 TRBV20-1 -
ASSGRGTEAF TRBJ1-1 TRBV2 -
ASSPRVGYEQY TRBJ2-7 TRBV4-2 -
AISEGLAVYNEQF - TRBV10-3 -
ASRMTGGNTIY TRBJ1-3 TRBV7-2 few
ASSPRTQSYEQY TRBJ2-7 TRBV28 few
SVEGSGSTDTQY TRBJ2-3 TRBV29-1 -
ASSSLAGGPRY TRBJ2-5 TRBV7-6 -
ASSYRGEKRNTIY TRBJ1-3 TRBV6-5 few
ASSWTGLNQPQH TRBJ1-5 TRBV5-1 -